This entry lists 28 T cell receptor beta chains sequenced from one sample in a study of T cell repertoires in cytomegalovirus infection. TCRdb re-derived calls from the reads in MiXCR, one entry per CDR3 protein. The sample lists fewer than 550,000 distinct CDR3 sequences; roughly 29% were seen once. The sample was PBMCs. These receptor sequences come from a human donor in good health (CMV status not recorded). Some clones in this sample may be carry-over from other donors' samples.

This clonotype was detected only a few times. The rearrangement joins TRBV28 to TRBJ2-3; D perhaps matches TRBD2 (6 bases). Per the germline V gene, CDR1 is MDHEN and CDR2 is SYDVKM. The germline V and J ends were trimmed by 3 bases and 1 base, with 11 bases remaining between them. CDR3 length: 15 amino acids. In DNA form, the CDR3 reads TGTGCCAGCAGTTTCGGGGCTAGCGGCACAGATACGCAGTATTTT. Its protein is CASSFGASGTDTQYF. Drawing the rest from reference TRBV28 and TRBJ2-3, the complete variable domain is DVKVTQSSRYLVKRTGEKVFLECVQDMDHENMFWYRQDPGLGLRLIYFSYDVKMKEKGDIPEGYSVSREKKERFSLILESASTNQTSMYLCASSFGASGTDTQYFGPGTRLTVL.

This clonotype was recorded at least ten times. V usage is TRBV7-6 and J usage is TRBJ2-3; 9 nucleotides align to TRBD1. CDR1 is SGHVS and CDR2 is FNYEAQ in the germline V gene. This CDR3 is 14 amino acids long. V trimming: 2 bases; J trimming: 4 bases; junction bases outside the gene matches: 1. The CDR3 reads CASSLRQGADTQYF. Written as DNA, the CDR3 is TGTGCCAGCAGCTTACGACAGGGGGCAGATACGCAGTATTTT. Using reference TRBV7-6 and TRBJ2-3 for the parts outside the CDR3, the full variable domain is GAGVSQSPRYKVTKRGQDVALRCDPISGHVSLYWYRQALGQGPEFLTYFNYEAQQDKSGLPNDRFSAERPEGSISTLTIQRTEQRDSAMYRCASSLRQGADTQYFGPGTRLTVL.

The chain links TRBV7-2 to TRBJ2-1, with 10 nucleotides matching TRBD1. The germline CDR1 and CDR2 sequences are SGHTA and FQGNSA. J gave up 9 bases and V 5 bases, and 10 bases lay outside the gene matches. CDR3 length: 15 residues. DNA for the CDR3: TGTGCCAGCAGCCCTTGGACAGGGGGACCGGTTGAGCAGTTCTTC. It is translated as CASSPWTGGPVEQFF.

The chain links TRBV28 to TRBJ1-2; a possible D gene is TRBD1 (5 bases). V was cut by 2 bases and J by 1 base, with 14 bases left in between. CDR1 and CDR2 (germline): MDHEN, SYDVKM. CDR3 length equals 16 residues. CDR3 in DNA: TGTGCCAGCAGTTTAGTCGGGAGCAGGGTTAACTATGGCTACACCTTC. Protein: CASSLVGSRVNYGYTF.

J is TRBJ2-1 and V is TRBV11-3, with unresolved D. Germline CDR1 and CDR2: SGHNT and YENEEA. The ends were cut back, 1 base at V and 4 bases at J, with 8 bases in the middle. This CDR3 comprises 14 residues. CDR3 coding DNA: TGTGCCAGCAGCTTAGTCGAAGGATACAATGAGCAGTTCTTC. It is translated as CASSLVEGYNEQFF.

This clonotype was recorded once. One junction end disagrees with the germline gene, perhaps due to a read error. The genes are TRBV7-4 and TRBJ2-1; 10 bases align to TRBD2. From germline, CDR1 is SGHVT and CDR2 SQSDAQ. This CDR3 contains 18 residues. DNA of the CDR3: TGTGCCAGCAGCTCAGTTGCTAGCGGGAGCGGCTCCTACACTGAGCAGTTCTTC. As protein: CASSSVASGSGSYTEQFF.

This chain uses TRBV7-9 with TRBJ2-7; weak D call: TRBD2 (6 bases). CDR1 is SEHNR and CDR2 is FQNEAQ in the germline V gene (reference sequence). V dropped 5 bases and J dropped 2 bases, with 10 bases sitting between them. The CDR3 has 13 residues. The CDR3 protein is CASSRESTYEQYF. The CDR3 DNA reads as TGTGCCAGCAGCCGGGAGTCTACCTACGAGCAGTACTTC.

This clonotype was recorded a few times. The chain combines TRBV7-3 with TRBJ1-4; 10 positions agree with TRBD1. The germline V gene encodes CDR1 SGHTA and CDR2 FQGTGA. V gave up 5 bases and J gave up 6 bases; unmatched junction bases: 3. CDR3 length: 14 amino acids. The CDR3 sequence: CASSPGQGDEKLFF. CDR3 DNA: TGTGCCAGCAGCCCCGGACAGGGGGATGAAAAACTGTTTTTT.

The rearrangement links TRBV20-1 to TRBJ2-5; 11 nucleotides match TRBD2. Trimming cost V 6 bases and J 2 bases; bases outside gene matches: 8. There are 15 residues in the CDR3. Germline CDR1 DFQATT, CDR2 SNEGSKA (reference sequence). The CDR3 region has the DNA TGCAGTGCCGAACTAGCGGGAGAATCACAAGAGACCCAGTACTTC. The encoded protein is CSAELAGESQETQYF.

V and J are TRBV6-2 or TRBV6-3 and TRBJ2-1; 11 nucleotides agree with TRBD2. Germline V gene sequence: CDR1 MNHEY, CDR2 SVGEGT. This CDR3 is built from 15 residues. V was clipped by 2 bases and J by 10 bases; unmatched bases: 7. The CDR3 loop is CASSYRLAGGGEQFF. CDR3 sequence (DNA): TGTGCCAGCAGTTACAGGCTAGCGGGAGGAGGAGAGCAGTTCTTC.

V and J are TRBV7-2 and TRBJ2-7, with D maybe TRBD2 (6 bases). This CDR3 has 14 amino acids. V was pared by 8 bases and J by 0 bases, with 14 bases between. Germline lookup yields CDR1 SGHTA and CDR2 FQGNSA. The DNA of the CDR3 is TGTGCCAGCGTCCGGGACTTCAGCTCCTACGAGCAGTACTTC. Translation: CASVRDFSSYEQYF.

The rearrangement uses TRBV20-1 and TRBJ2-1; 11 nucleotides align to TRBD2. Germline V gene lookup returns CDR1 DFQATT and CDR2 SNEGSKA (reference sequence). Trimming cost V 6 bases and J 9 bases; bases outside gene matches: 13. The CDR3 contains 15 residues. This CDR3 reads CSAPGRLAGQSEQFF. The CDR3 bases are TGCAGTGCCCCAGGACGACTAGCGGGACAGAGTGAGCAGTTCTTC.

This chain joins TRBV24-1 and TRBJ2-7; D is possibly TRBD1 (7 bases). This CDR3 contains 16 residues. Looked up from germline, CDR1 is KGHDR and CDR2 is SFDVKD. V dropped 4 bases and J dropped 5 bases, with 20 bases sitting between them. CDR3 residues: CATSETRGQGGNEQYF. The CDR3 DNA follows: TGTGCCACCAGTGAAACTCGCGGCCAGGGGGGAAACGAGCAGTACTTC.

The V and J genes are TRBV18 and TRBJ1-2; D may be TRBD1 (6 bases). This CDR3 has 14 residues. Germline lookup yields CDR1 KGHSH and CDR2 LQKENI. V gave up 2 bases and J gave up 4 bases, with 11 bases separating them. Written as DNA, the CDR3 is TGTGCCAGCTCACCATGGGACACTGCCTATGGCTACACCTTC. This encodes CASSPWDTAYGYTF.

This clonotype was counted between two and nine times. The chain combines TRBV30 with TRBJ1-5, with D possibly matching TRBD1 (5 bases). Trimming stripped 1 base from V and 6 bases from J, with 28 bases between. Germline V gene lookup returns CDR1 GTSNPN and CDR2 SVGIG (reference sequence). The CDR3 is made up of 19 amino acids. CDR3: CAWSATDHPGPSGGQPQHF. CDR3 DNA sequence: TGTGCCTGGAGTGCAACAGATCATCCGGGGCCCAGCGGTGGTCAGCCCCAGCATTTT.

The chain has TRBV24-1 and TRBJ2-2; weak D call: TRBD2 (6 bases). V dropped 9 bases and J dropped 0 bases, with 10 bases sitting between them. Looked up from germline, CDR1 is KGHDR and CDR2 is SFDVKD. This CDR3 comprises 14 residues. In DNA form, the CDR3 reads TGTGCCACCGCCGGACTATCGAACACCGGGGAGCTGTTTTTT. Translated: CATAGLSNTGELFF.

V and J are TRBV6-2 or TRBV6-3 and TRBJ2-7; 8 positions agree with TRBD2. Trimming cost V 2 bases and J 0 bases; bases outside gene matches: 3. The CDR3 consists of 15 residues. Germline V gene lookup returns CDR1 MNHEY and CDR2 SVGEGT. The CDR3 here is CASSYIAGNSYEQYF. CDR3 sequence (DNA): TGTGCCAGCAGTTACATAGCGGGGAACTCCTACGAGCAGTACTTC.

This chain links TRBV12-3 or TRBV12-4 with TRBJ1-1; D might be TRBD1 (6 bases). This CDR3 has 18 amino acids. V gave up 2 bases and J gave up 0 bases, with 19 bases separating them. The CDR3 DNA reads TGTGCCAGCAGTTTAAATATCGGCGGGGGGGCTATGAACACTGAAGCTTTCTTT. Translated: CASSLNIGGGAMNTEAFF.

In its sample, this clonotype was seen once. V gene TRBV19 combines with J gene TRBJ1-1, with 8 positions matching TRBD1. Per germline, CDR1 LNHDA and CDR2 SQIVND (reference sequence). J gave up 13 bases and V 5 bases, and 18 bases lay outside the gene matches. The CDR3 has 15 amino acids. CDR3: CASSLGQGRTLKFFF. Here the CDR3 DNA reads TGTGCCAGTAGTCTTGGACAGGGAAGAACACTGAAGTTTTTCTTT. Full variable domain (remainder filled in from reference TRBV19 and TRBJ1-1): DGGITQSPKYLFRKEGQNVTLSCEQNLNHDAMYWYRQDPGQGLRLIYYSQIVNDFQKGDIAEGYSVSREKKESFPLTVTSAQKNPTAFYLCASSLGQGRTLKFFFGQGTRLTVV.

This clonotype was seen more than once but under ten times. This chain connects TRBV11-2 to TRBJ1-4, with D unresolved. The CDR3 is 14 amino acids. V dropped 3 bases and J dropped 8 bases, with 13 bases sitting between them. Germline V CDR1 and CDR2: SGHAT, FQNNGV. In DNA, the CDR3 is TGTGCCAGCAGCTTGCACCCTCCGGGCGAAAAACTGTTTTTT. This sequence encodes CASSLHPPGEKLFF.

V gene TRBV2 combines with J gene TRBJ2-5; 8 positions agree with TRBD2. The germline V gene has CDR1 SNHLY and CDR2 FYNNEI. J gave up 2 bases and V 5 bases, and 4 bases lay outside the gene matches. The CDR3 extends over 14 amino acids. The CDR3 DNA is TGTGCCAGCAGTCATACTAGCGGACAAGAGACCCAGTACTTC. This encodes CASSHTSGQETQYF.

The table lists this clonotype with many counts. The V and J genes are TRBV12-3 or TRBV12-4 and TRBJ1-2, with TRBD1 matching 9 bases. The CDR3 totals 14 residues. The J segment lost 2 bases and the V segment lost 6 bases, leaving 4 bases of the junction unmatched. This chain's CDR3 is CASSPTGGNYGYTF. The CDR3 coding sequence is TGTGCCAGCAGCCCCACAGGGGGCAACTATGGCTACACCTTC.

The chain uses TRBV30 and TRBJ1-1; no clear D. Germline assignment: CDR1 GTSNPN and CDR2 SVGIG (reference sequence). This CDR3 is 16 amino acids long. V lost 3 bases, J lost 0 bases, and 17 bases lay in between. For the CDR3, the DNA is TGTGCCTGGAGCCCCCCCTACCGGAGCATGAACACTGAAGCTTTCTTT. Its translation: CAWSPPYRSMNTEAFF.

With respect to this clonotype: One end of the junction varies from germline; a read error may be responsible. The chain is built from TRBV12-3 or TRBV12-4 and TRBJ2-1; D not certain. The CDR3 sequence is 11 residues long. CDR3 sequence (DNA): TGTGCCAGCACTTCCTACGATGAGCAGTTCTTC. Translation: CASTSYDEQFF.

The rearrangement uses TRBV5-4 and TRBJ2-1; 11 bases fit TRBD2. There are 17 residues in the CDR3. The germline V gene has CDR1 SGHNT and CDR2 YYREEE (reference sequence). The V gene end was trimmed by 4 bases and the J gene end by 8 bases; junction bases not matched to a gene: 14. CDR3 nucleotide sequence: TGTGCCAGCAGCCGAACCGCGGGACTAGCGGATATATATGAGCAGTTCTTC. Translated: CASSRTAGLADIYEQFF.

This clonotype turned up a few times. This chain connects TRBV6-1 to TRBJ2-3; D may be TRBD2 (6 bases). The V gene lost 5 bases and the J gene lost 4 bases, with 13 bases spanning the gap. Germline CDR1 is MNHNS and CDR2 is SASEGT. CDR3 size: 14 residues. CDR3 in DNA: TGTGCCAGCAGTTATGGGAGGCCCCCAGATACGCAGTATTTT. It translates to CASSYGRPPDTQYF.

V usage is TRBV10-3 and J usage is TRBJ2-2, with D hard to call. Trimming took 2 bases from V and 1 from J, leaving 2 bases between them. The CDR3 contains 13 residues. CDR1 is ENHRY, CDR2 SYGVKD, per germline. CDR3 amino acids: CAISEGNTGELFF. The DNA of the CDR3 is TGTGCCATCAGTGAGGGGAACACCGGGGAGCTGTTTTTT.

Ten or more counts support this clonotype. The chain links TRBV7-3 to TRBJ1-1; D unresolved. Per the germline V gene, CDR1 is SGHTA and CDR2 is FQGTGA. V was trimmed by 2 bases and J by 3 bases, leaving 7 bases between them. The CDR3 contains 13 residues. CDR3 sequence (DNA): TGTGCCAGCAGCTTACTGCGGGACACTGAAGCTTTCTTT. Its protein is CASSLLRDTEAFF.